A single sample is the source of the 22 T cell receptor beta chains below, sequenced in a study of cytomegalovirus exposure and HLA in healthy donors. The PCR used 60 Vbeta and 13 Jbeta primers. Method: immunoSEQ multiplex PCR; TCRdb's copy keeps in-frame clones and lacks some. The sample yields around 110,000 clones, roughly 80% seen once. Sequencing was performed on PBMCs. All receptors come from a man in his forties or fifties in good health and CMV-seronegative.

The V gene is TRBV30, the J gene TRBJ1-5; D is uncertain. Trimming cost V 0 bases and J 6 bases, with 9 bases left between them. There are 13 residues in the CDR3. Germline V gene data show CDR1 as GTSNPN and CDR2 as SVGIG (reference sequence). The CDR3 loop reads CAWSVRGVQPQHF. DNA for the CDR3: TGTGCCTGGAGTGTACGTGGAGTTCAGCCCCAGCATTTT.

This chain links TRBV6-5 with TRBJ2-3; no definite D call. Looked up from germline, CDR1 is MNHEY and CDR2 is SVGAGI. The ends were cut back, 5 bases at V and 8 bases at J, with 8 bases in the middle. The length of the CDR3 is 11 residues. In nucleotides, the CDR3 is TGTGCCAGCAGTGGCTCAGGTACGCAGTATTTT. Residues: CASSGSGTQYF.

The V call is TRBV7-9, the J call TRBJ2-7, with D perhaps TRBD1 (5 bases). CDR1 and CDR2 (germline): SEHNR, FQNEAQ (reference sequence). V shed 2 bases and J shed 0 bases, with 8 bases lying between them. The length of the CDR3 is 14 residues. Here the CDR3 reads CASSLTQGSYEQYF. The CDR3 DNA follows: TGTGCCAGCAGCTTAACCCAGGGCTCCTACGAGCAGTACTTC.

This rearrangement joins TRBV5-4 to TRBJ1-2; maybe TRBD1 (6 bases). The CDR3 has 13 amino acids. Germline loops: CDR1 SGHNT, CDR2 YYREEE (reference sequence). Trimming removed 4 bases from V and 8 bases from J, with 15 bases in between. Here the CDR3 reads CASSDGTTGGYTF. DNA of the CDR3: TGTGCCAGCAGCGACGGGACTACAGGGGGCTACACCTTC.

The V call is TRBV7-2, the J call TRBJ1-1; D is unclear. This CDR3 is built from 14 residues. The ends were cut back, 0 bases at V and 1 base at J, with 6 bases in the middle. CDR1 and CDR2 from the germline V gene are SGHTA and FQGNSA. CDR3 DNA sequence: TGTGCCAGCAGCTTAGCTGGTAGGAACACTGAAGCTTTCTTT. Its protein is CASSLAGRNTEAFF.

The chain recombines TRBV11-2 with TRBJ1-4; 10 bases are shared with TRBD1. In germline, CDR1 is SGHAT, CDR2 FQNNGV. This CDR3 is 17 amino acids long. Trimming removed 5 bases from V and 12 bases from J; junction bases left unmatched: 18. Written as DNA, the CDR3 is TGTGCCAGCAGCCTGAAGGTTGCCGGGACAGGGGTTGGTGAACTGTTTTTT. It yields the protein CASSLKVAGTGVGELFF.

V gene TRBV4-1 combines with J gene TRBJ2-5; tentatively, D is TRBD1 (6 bases). The DNA end is a closer match to TRBJ2-7, so the J assignment may be wrong. Germline values: CDR1 MGHRA, CDR2 YSYEKL. This CDR3 contains 16 residues. In nucleotides, the CDR3 is TGCGCCAGCAGCCAAGATGCGGCAGGGGTTGACTACGAGCAGTACTTC. Translating gives CASSQDAAGVDYEQYF.

V is TRBV28 and J is TRBJ2-1; a possible D gene is TRBD2 (5 bases). Germline assignment: CDR1 MDHEN and CDR2 SYDVKM. The CDR3 spans 17 residues. V dropped 4 bases and J dropped 1 base, with 17 bases sitting between them. The CDR3, as DNA: TGTGCCAGCAGTTCTTCTGGACTTCCCTATTCCTACAATGAGCAGTTCTTC. Its protein is CASSSSGLPYSYNEQFF.

The chain joins TRBV5-8 to TRBJ1-2; no clear D gene. Between the trimmed V and J ends, which lost 1 base and 1 base, there was a span of 8 bases. The CDR3 sequence is 14 residues long. Looked up from germline, CDR1 is SGHTS and CDR2 is YDEGEE. The CDR3 DNA is TGTGCCAGCAGCTTGTCGCCGGTTAACTATGGCTACACCTTC. This encodes CASSLSPVNYGYTF.

The chain is built from TRBV6-5 and TRBJ1-2; D might be TRBD1 (6 bases). The germline V gene encodes CDR1 MNHEY and CDR2 SVGAGI. The CDR3 loop spans 13 amino acids. V lost 2 bases, J lost 8 bases, and 12 bases lay in between. The DNA for the CDR3 is TGTGCCAGCAGTTACGCCCGGGACAACGGCTACACCTTC. Residues: CASSYARDNGYTF.

The chain couples TRBV7-9 to TRBJ2-5; D ambiguous. V was clipped by 1 base and J by 11 bases, with 11 bases between them. The CDR3 runs to 12 residues. From germline, CDR1 is SEHNR and CDR2 FQNEAQ (reference sequence). The CDR3 nucleotides are TGTGCCAGCAGCTTAGATTTGTTGGAGCAGTACTTC. Encoded protein: CASSLDLLEQYF.

A single count supports this clone. CDR3 residues: CASSLSSGVPYEQYF. CDR3 DNA sequence: TGTGCCAGCAGCTTGTCTAGCGGGGTGCCCTACGAGCAGTACTTC. The chain joins TRBV7-3 to TRBJ2-7; TRBD2 matches at 9 bases. The CDR3 consists of 15 residues. The germline gives CDR1 SGHTA, CDR2 FQGTGA. J gave up 2 bases and V 3 bases, and 5 bases lay outside the gene matches.

The chain is built from TRBV7-2 and TRBJ2-5; TRBD2 is a possible D gene (6 bases). The end of the DNA is better explained by TRBJ2-7, so the J call may be wrong. Germline V lookup: CDR1 SGHTA, CDR2 FQGNSA. The CDR3 covers 14 residues. The CDR3 spells CASSTVGGSYEQYF. In nucleotides, the CDR3 is TGTGCCAGCAGCACCGTGGGGGGTTCCTACGAGCAGTACTTC.

The chain combines TRBV4-1 with TRBJ2-2; TRBD2 aligns across 14 bases. The CDR3 extends over 19 amino acids. Germline CDR1 is MGHRA and CDR2 is YSYEKL. The trim removed 4 bases at V and 2 bases at J, leaving 9 bases unmatched. This CDR3 reads CASSLRGLAGAGNTGELFF. CDR3 sequence (DNA): TGCGCCAGCAGCCTTCGGGGACTAGCGGGGGCCGGAAACACCGGGGAGCTGTTTTTT.

The rearrangement joins TRBV29-1 to TRBJ1-2; tentatively, D is TRBD1 (6 bases). The CDR3 is 12 residues long. V was trimmed by 3 bases and J by 8 bases, leaving 13 bases between them. The germline V gene has CDR1 SQVTM and CDR2 ANQGSEA. CDR3: CSVDKGVGGYTF. The CDR3 DNA sequence: TGCAGCGTTGATAAGGGGGTGGGAGGCTACACCTTC.

The V gene is TRBV6-4, the J gene TRBJ2-1; the match to TRBD2 covers 7 bases. The CDR3 has 16 amino acids. V lost 0 bases and J lost 5; bases outside the gene matches: 7. Germline values: CDR1 MRHNA, CDR2 SNTAGT. CDR3 sequence: CASSDSSGTVHNEQFF. For the CDR3, the DNA is TGTGCCAGCAGTGACTCGAGCGGGACGGTCCACAATGAGCAGTTCTTC.

V and J are TRBV5-1 and TRBJ1-2; D is unclear. This CDR3 comprises 15 residues. Trimming stripped 3 bases from V and 2 bases from J, with 14 bases between. From germline, CDR1 is SGHRS and CDR2 YFSETQ. The DNA of the CDR3 is TGCGCCAGCAGCTCGCAGATGCCAACAAACTATGGCTACACCTTC. This codes for CASSSQMPTNYGYTF.

CDR3 region: CASCSGSKETQYF. CDR3 nucleotide sequence: TGTGCCAGTTGTTCCGGGTCCAAAGAGACCCAGTACTTC. This rearrangement joins TRBV19 to TRBJ2-5; D gene uncertain. The CDR3 is made up of 13 amino acids. Trimming cost V 8 bases and J 3 bases, with 13 bases left between them. The germline V gene encodes CDR1 LNHDA and CDR2 SQIVND (reference sequence).

This clone occurred once. The chain couples TRBV18 to TRBJ2-3, with D tentatively TRBD1 (6 bases). This CDR3 spans 13 amino acids. Trimming pared 5 bases from V and 5 bases from J, leaving 11 bases between. CDR1 is KGHSH, CDR2 LQKENI, per germline. This CDR3 is CASSGAGEDTQYF. CDR3 bases: TGTGCCAGCTCAGGGGCAGGGGAAGATACGCAGTATTTT.

The chain is built from TRBV25-1 and TRBJ1-4; TRBD1 matches 9 bases. This CDR3 comprises 18 residues. CDR1 MGHDK and CDR2 SYGVNS come from the germline V gene. V lost 10 bases, J lost 8 bases, and 23 bases stayed unmatched. The CDR3 DNA is TGTGCCAACCCACTCGGAGTCCCGGGACAGGGACGGGGGGAAAAACTGTTTTTT. Translated: CANPLGVPGQGRGEKLFF. Combining the CDR3 with reference TRBV25-1 and TRBJ1-4 gives the whole variable domain EADIYQTPRYLVIGTGKKITLECSQTMGHDKMYWYQQDPGMELHLIHYSYGVNSTEKGDLSSESTVSRIRTEHFPLTLESARPSHTSQYLCANPLGVPGQGRGEKLFFGSGTQLSVL.

The chain combines TRBV2 with TRBJ1-1, with TRBD1 matching over 7 bases. Unmatched junction bases numbered 2, after V lost 7 bases and J lost 0 bases. CDR1 and CDR2 (germline): SNHLY, FYNNEI. This CDR3 has 13 residues. The CDR3 sequence: CASNRGVNTEAFF. Here the CDR3 DNA reads TGTGCCAGCAACAGGGGAGTGAACACTGAAGCTTTCTTT.

The V call is TRBV9, the J call TRBJ1-6; D call uncertain. CDR1 is SGDLS and CDR2 is YYNGEE in the germline V gene. This CDR3 spans 17 amino acids. Deletions cut 1 base from V and 2 bases from J, with 13 bases between. CDR3 sequence: CASSVQASIPYNSPLHF. The DNA for the CDR3 is TGTGCCAGCAGCGTACAGGCTTCGATTCCCTATAATTCACCCCTCCACTTT.